This T cell receptor beta chain originates from a study of shared clonotypes between healthy human individuals. Naivety among CD8 cells was defined by CD45RO negativity and positive CCR7 selection, thereby excluding terminally differentiated effector memory CD45RA+ cells. The donors, healthy adults who were HIV-negative, had experienced no recent acute infections or vaccinations. The CDR3 runs 11 residues. V gave up 3 bases and J gave up 7 bases, with 9 bases separating them. CDR1 is DFQATT, CDR2 SNEGSKA, per germline (reference sequence). Study-wide results and limits: The represented genetic and exposure-history diversity was limited by the small number of donors.

The data were produced by immunoSEQ multiplex PCR, yet TCRdb's version contains in-frame clones alone and is incomplete. The repertoire holds about 1,900,000 clones, with 85% to 95% as singletons. Only one count was recorded for this clone. Its specificity is not known. The chain joins TRBV20-1 to TRBJ1-1, with D perhaps TRBD1 (5 bases). The sequenced sample was naive CD8+ T cells sorted from blood. The receptor's source is a young man in good health. The CDR3 reads CSASRDSEAFF. The CDR3 DNA sequence: TGCAGTGCTAGTCGAGACAGTGAAGCTTTCTTT.